The present entry profiles one T cell receptor (beta chain) with its context. The germline gene is not matched at one end of the junction; a read error may be the cause. Researchers ran the PCR with 60 Vbeta and 13 Jbeta primers. Libraries were prepared by immunoSEQ multiplex PCR; TCRdb keeps only in-frame clonotypes and omits some of them. The sample lists some 180,000 clones, 70% to 80% occurring once. These data belong to a study of cytomegalovirus exposure and HLA in healthy donors. The material sequenced was PBMCs. This receptor was taken from a man aged 18 to 30 in good health and CMV-seronegative.

CDR3 DNA sequence: TGCGCCCGAACCGGGACAGGGGAGTCCGGACAGCTCCAGCATTTT. Its protein product is CARTGTGESGQLQHF. The rearrangement joins TRBV5-1 to TRBJ1-5; 10 bases line up with TRBD1. The V gene's germline CDR1 is SGHRS and CDR2 YFSETQ. The CDR3 totals 15 residues.